This passage covers 5 T cell receptor beta chains from one sample sequenced in a study of T cell repertoires in cytomegalovirus infection. Their antigens are not known. MiXCR, run by TCRdb on the reads, gives a single entry per CDR3 protein. Among some 800,000 distinct CDR3 sequences listed, just under 30% were seen once. The sequences come from cultured CD8+ T cells from PBMCs, collected from culture after CMV antigen stimulation. Every receptor here comes from a human donor in good health (CMV status not recorded). Some clones in this sample may be carry-over from other donors' samples.

In its sample, this clonotype was seen a few times. CDR3 nucleotide sequence: TGTGCCAGTAGTATGGACAGGGGCCCCTACGAGCAGTACTTC. The encoded protein is CASSMDRGPYEQYF. This chain links TRBV19 with TRBJ2-7; 9 bases agree with TRBD1. V dropped 3 bases and J dropped 2; count of bases not matched to a gene: 2. The CDR3 totals 14 residues. Looked up from germline, CDR1 is LNHDA and CDR2 is SQIVND (reference sequence). The variable domain in full, completed from reference TRBV19 and TRBJ2-7, reads DGGITQSPKYLFRKEGQNVTLSCEQNLNHDAMYWYRQDPGQGLRLIYYSQIVNDFQKGDIAEGYSVSREKKESFPLTVTSAQKNPTAFYLCASSMDRGPYEQYFGPGTRLTVT.

V gene TRBV7-9 combines with J gene TRBJ1-1; D ambiguous. Germline V gene sequence: CDR1 SEHNR, CDR2 FQNEAQ (reference sequence). V lost 6 bases to trimming and J lost 4 bases, with 15 bases between them. CDR3 size: 14 residues. CDR3 in DNA: TGTGCCAGCAGATCTTCCGTGGACCGCACTGAAGCTTTCTTT. It translates to CASRSSVDRTEAFF.

There are a few counts of this clonotype. The V and J genes are TRBV10-3 and TRBJ1-1, with D perhaps matching TRBD1 (6 bases). Germline values: CDR1 ENHRY, CDR2 SYGVKD. V gave up 9 bases and J gave up 1 base, with 18 bases separating them. The CDR3 consists of 15 residues. The DNA for the CDR3 is TGTGCCATTCTGGGCCGAACAGGGCCGAACACTGAAGCTTTCTTT. This encodes CAILGRTGPNTEAFF.

V gene TRBV12-3 or TRBV12-4 combines with J gene TRBJ2-2; TRBD1 or TRBD2 may be the D gene (5 bases each). V lost 5 bases, J lost 4 bases, and 8 bases lay in between. The CDR3 sequence is 13 residues long. CDR3 protein: CASSKGPTGELFF. The CDR3 DNA sequence: TGTGCCAGCAGTAAGGGACCCACCGGGGAGCTGTTTTTT.

The chain is built from TRBV5-6 and TRBJ1-1; no definite D call. V shed 3 bases and J shed 1 base, with 16 bases lying between them. Germline V gene lookup returns CDR1 SGHDT and CDR2 YYEEEE. This CDR3 is 16 amino acids long. DNA of the CDR3: TGTGCCAGCAGCTACACCCCTTCGCTGGCGAACACTGAAGCTTTCTTT. Translation: CASSYTPSLANTEAFF.